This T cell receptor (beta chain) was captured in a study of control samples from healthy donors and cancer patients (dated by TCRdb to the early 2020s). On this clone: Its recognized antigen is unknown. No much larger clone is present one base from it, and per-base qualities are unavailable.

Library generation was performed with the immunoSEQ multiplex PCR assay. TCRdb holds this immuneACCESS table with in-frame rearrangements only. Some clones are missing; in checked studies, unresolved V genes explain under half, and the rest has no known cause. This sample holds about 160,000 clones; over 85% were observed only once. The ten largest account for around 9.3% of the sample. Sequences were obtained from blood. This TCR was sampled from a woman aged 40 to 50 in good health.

The CDR3 protein: CASRGGHPYEQYF. The nucleotide sequence is given as TGTGCCAGCAGGGGTGGCCATCCCTACGAGCAGTACTTC. The V gene is TRBV6-5 and the J gene is TRBJ2-7; the D segment cannot be called with confidence. According to the germline V gene, CDR1 reads MNHEY and CDR2 reads SVGAGI. From cysteine to phenylalanine, the CDR3 is 13 amino acids long. Of all the DNA, just the CDR3 is kept, 39 bases in frame from base 1. Deletion took 6 bases off V and 2 bases off J, with a span of 11 bases between the germline ends.